Given below is one TCR beta chain in context. Amplification yielded TCR beta CDR3 regions, with RNA transcripts as the source. TCR CDR3 underwent first-round RT-PCR with the HTBI primer set. TCRdb passed the multiplex PCR reads through MiXCR, listing each CDR3 protein once. The sample comprises 500,000 to 650,000 distinct CDR3 sequences, 14% of which are singletons, and roughly 14% rests with the top ten. CDR1 and CDR2 from the germline V gene are LNHDA and SQIVND (reference sequence). CDR3 length: 14 amino acids. Unmatched junction bases numbered 1, after V lost 5 bases and J lost 3 bases. The sample is drawn from a study of T cells in Graves' hyperthyroidism and ophthalmopathy.

The clonotype originates from a woman aged 40 to 50 with Graves' hyperthyroidism. The source material was blood. This chain uses TRBV19 with TRBJ2-2, with TRBD2 matching 9 bases. The CDR3 region is CASSPSGDTGELFF. Written as DNA, the CDR3 is TGTGCCAGTAGTCCTAGCGGGGACACCGGGGAGCTGTTTTTT.